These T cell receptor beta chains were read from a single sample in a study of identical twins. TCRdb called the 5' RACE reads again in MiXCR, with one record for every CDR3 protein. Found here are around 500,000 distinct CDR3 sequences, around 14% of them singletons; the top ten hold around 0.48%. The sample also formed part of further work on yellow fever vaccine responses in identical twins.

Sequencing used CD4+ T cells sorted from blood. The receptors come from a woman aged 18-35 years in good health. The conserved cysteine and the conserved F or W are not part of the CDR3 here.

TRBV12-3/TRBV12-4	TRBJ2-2	ASSPGTSGDLSGELF
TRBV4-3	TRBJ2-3	ASSQDPGGVGNTDTQY
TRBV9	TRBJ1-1	ASSVPNQNTEAF
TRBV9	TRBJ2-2	ASSVDQGHLELF
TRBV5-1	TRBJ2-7	ASSSTSGGARYEQY
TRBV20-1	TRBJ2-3	SARLAGGDTQY
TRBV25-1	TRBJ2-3	ASSPDRVPDTQY
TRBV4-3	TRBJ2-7	ASSQPGADEQY
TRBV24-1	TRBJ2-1	ATSDFSGGTNSYNEQF
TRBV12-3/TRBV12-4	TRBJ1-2	SPLGYT
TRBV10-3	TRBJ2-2	AISETRQGWAGELF
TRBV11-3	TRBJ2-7	ASSLGPPQLYEQY
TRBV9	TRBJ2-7	ASSVGTFSYEQY
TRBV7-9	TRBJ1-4	ASTGLGDEKLF
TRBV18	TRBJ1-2	ASSPTGVNYGYT
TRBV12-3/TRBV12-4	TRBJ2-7	ASSLGTLRPEQY
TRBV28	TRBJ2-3	ASNDYRTNTDTQY
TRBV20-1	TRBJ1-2	SMKGGAGGYT
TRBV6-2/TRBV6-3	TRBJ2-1	ASSYSGLGNEQF
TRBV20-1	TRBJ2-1	SAFPGQSYNEQF
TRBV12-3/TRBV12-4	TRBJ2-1	ASSFYPDHGYEQF
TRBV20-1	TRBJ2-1	SARHPTSGKSSARNEQF
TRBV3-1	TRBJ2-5	ASSQELAGVTETQY
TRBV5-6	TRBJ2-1	ASSQTGNEQF
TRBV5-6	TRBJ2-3	ASSLGLGLSTDTQY
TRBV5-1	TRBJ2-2	ASSLGGPTGELF
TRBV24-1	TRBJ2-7	ATSDPMDEQY
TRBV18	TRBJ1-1	ASLEKMNTEAF
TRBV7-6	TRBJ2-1	ASSLWTGELSYNEQF
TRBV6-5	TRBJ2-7	ASSYSYSSYEQY
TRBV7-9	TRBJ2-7	ASSHEVGLGPYEQY
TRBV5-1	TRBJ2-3	ASRMGGGSTDTQY
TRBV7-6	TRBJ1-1	ASSLGRTGRDTEAF
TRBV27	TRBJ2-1	ASSYRMSGGNSYNEQF
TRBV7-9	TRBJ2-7	FSSLGLMRELIYEQY
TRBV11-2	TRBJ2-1	ASSATGEREQF
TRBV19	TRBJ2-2	ASSMDRAQGGELF
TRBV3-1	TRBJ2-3	ASSRTSGGPQTQY
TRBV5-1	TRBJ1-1	ASRERVTGTVNTEAF
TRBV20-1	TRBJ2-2	SASSGGANTGELF
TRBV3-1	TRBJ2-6	ASSPESGANVLT
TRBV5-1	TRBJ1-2	ASSLGPGSARDYT
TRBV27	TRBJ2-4	ASSIAGGRNIQY
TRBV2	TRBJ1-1	ASSYLGGAGEAF
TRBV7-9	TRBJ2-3	ASRYRGADTQY
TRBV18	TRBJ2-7	ASSPPSGRGYEQY